This T cell receptor (beta chain) was recovered during a study of blood T cell repertoires in COVID-19. Whole-study context: There were acute and convalescent COVID-19 samples, and they came from the United States, Italy and Spain. Nucleic acid was either cDNA or gDNA, and it came from T cells, B-cell-depleted T cells, or PBMCs.

Study processing details: Estimation of nucleated cell counts relied on the amplification of reference gene primers. Sequencing used immunoSEQ multiplex PCR; TCRdb keeps in-frame clones, though not all of them. V and J calls and clone size are copied from that table; D and trimming were computed from the DNA. The sample shows 90,000 to 150,000 clones, less than 75% of them seen only once. Germline CDR1 and CDR2: GTSNPN and SVGIG (reference sequence). There are 13 residues in the CDR3. V lost 4 bases, J lost 7 bases, and 6 bases stayed unmatched. Source material: peripheral blood. The chain recombines TRBV30 with TRBJ2-1; TRBD1 matches at 8 bases. This clonotype was obtained from a human donor with acute or convalescent COVID-19. The donor label of this sample is uncertain. CDR3 DNA sequence: TGTGCCTGGACCAGACAGGGGAGGAATGAGCAGTTCTTC. This sequence encodes CAWTRQGRNEQFF.